This TCR beta chain is from a study of radiation and T cells in renal cell carcinoma. Study-level background: Nephrectomy followed 15 Gy stereotactic body radiation by 4 weeks. Study-level results: From baseline, blood top tumor clonotypes peaked at 2 weeks post-radiation.

As concerns this clone: The antigen remains unidentified.

Time point of the sample: blood 2 weeks post-SBRT. Treatment indicated: 15 Gy SBRT to primary tumor, nephrectomy 4 weeks later. From germline, CDR1 is SGHDT and CDR2 YYEEEE. The V gene lost 3 bases and the J gene lost 3 bases, with 12 bases spanning the gap. This CDR3 has 14 residues. The repertoire was sequenced with immunoSEQ multiplex PCR; TCRdb's copy has only in-frame clones and lacks some. The repertoire holds 150,000 to 190,000 clones, with 87% as singletons. The material was blood, obtained from a patient whose treatment included radiotherapy and nephrectomy. The sequence was collected from a woman aged 45-65 years with renal cell carcinoma. J is TRBJ1-1 and V is TRBV5-6; a weak D match, TRBD1 (5 bases). The CDR3 sequence: CASSSGRGDTEAFF. CDR3 coding DNA: TGTGCCAGCAGCTCAGGGAGAGGGGACACTGAAGCTTTCTTT.